The T cell receptor beta chain under discussion was sequenced for a study of T cell repertoires in cytomegalovirus infection. The wider study: It was the public TCR beta signatures that indicated both CMV infection and matching HLA type.

Study-level points and caveats: Dominant in the ex vivo response were TCR beta clonotypes restricted by HLA-C and specific for CMV. Individuals carrying CMV plus the relevant HLA were identified by cumulative frequency of public TCR beta families.

Via MiXCR, TCRdb re-called the reads, giving one row per CDR3 protein. The sample has almost 300,000 distinct CDR3 sequences; approximately 10% are singletons. This clonotype was counted many times. Its specificity is unknown. The V end lost 6 bases, the J end lost 2 bases, and 10 bases lay between the germline ends. CDR1 is ENHRY, CDR2 SYGVKD, per germline. The CDR3 spans 13 residues. Source material: PBMCs. The chain joins TRBV10-3 to TRBJ1-2; D ambiguous. The sequence came from a human donor in good health (CMV status not recorded). Some clones in this sample may be carry-over from other donors' samples. CDR3 amino acids: CAISADINYGYTF. CDR3 sequence (DNA): TGTGCCATCAGCGCTGACATAAACTATGGCTACACCTTC.